Presented here are 12 T cell receptor beta chains from one specimen sequenced in a study of beta chain features in type 1 diabetes. Whole-study findings and limits: Moderate yet significant TCRB CDR3 shortening was seen in Type 1 diabetes patients in all four CD4+ subsets.

These TCRs are of unknown antigen specificity. The isolated RNA, all of it, was reverse transcribed, so expressed TCRB transcripts were what got sequenced. The protocol was immunoSEQ multiplex PCR, while the TCRdb copy is restricted to in-frame clones and leaves out a portion. The profile shows some 270,000 clones, roughly a tenth of them singletons. The sequenced sample was naive CD4+ T cells from blood. The receptors originated from a man aged 25 to 45 with type 1 diabetes.

The chain couples TRBV9 to TRBJ1-4; D remains unclear. The V gene lost 1 base and the J gene lost 8 bases, with 18 bases spanning the gap. The V gene's germline CDR1 is SGDLS and CDR2 YYNGEE. The CDR3 loop spans 16 amino acids. CDR3 nucleotides: TGTGCCAGCAGCGTAACTGGGAACAGCCCGGGAGAAAAACTGTTTTTT. This translates into CASSVTGNSPGEKLFF.

This chain joins TRBV5-4 and TRBJ2-1; 11 positions agree with TRBD2. This CDR3 is built from 20 residues. Losses at the gene ends were 2 bases for V and 0 bases for J; bases not matched to a gene: 13. The germline V gene has CDR1 SGHNT and CDR2 YYREEE (reference sequence). CDR3 amino acids: CASSFKSTSGGPGSYNEQFF. The CDR3 DNA sequence: TGTGCCAGCAGCTTCAAAAGCACTAGCGGGGGACCCGGCTCCTACAATGAGCAGTTCTTC.

V and J are TRBV2 and TRBJ2-5, with 10 positions matching TRBD1. J lost 5 bases, V lost 8 bases, and 2 bases had no gene match. The CDR3 runs to 12 residues. The V gene's germline CDR1 is SNHLY and CDR2 FYNNEI. Here the CDR3 reads CASDRGPETQYF. The CDR3 DNA is TGTGCCAGCGACAGGGGGCCGGAGACCCAGTACTTC.

V and J are TRBV7-2 and TRBJ2-7; 8 nucleotides line up with TRBD1. CDR1 SGHTA and CDR2 FQGNSA come from the germline V gene. This CDR3 has 16 amino acids. J was trimmed by 0 bases and V by 0 bases; bases with no gene match: 4. The CDR3 spells CASSLAPGTGSYEQYF. In DNA, the CDR3 is TGTGCCAGCAGCTTAGCTCCCGGGACAGGCTCCTACGAGCAGTACTTC.

This clone was recorded a few times. This rearrangement joins TRBV9 to TRBJ1-5, with TRBD1 matching over 7 bases. Germline values: CDR1 SGDLS, CDR2 YYNGEE. Unmatched junction bases numbered 1, after V lost 0 bases and J lost 7 bases. The CDR3 length is 13 residues. CDR3 amino acids: CASSVEGGQPQHF. CDR3 sequence (DNA): TGTGCCAGCAGCGTAGAAGGGGGCCAGCCCCAGCATTTT.

The V gene is TRBV19, the J gene TRBJ2-1; the match to TRBD1 covers 7 bases. Unmatched junction bases numbered 9, after V lost 3 bases and J lost 7 bases. The germline V gene encodes CDR1 LNHDA and CDR2 SQIVND (reference sequence). The CDR3 length is 15 residues. CDR3 sequence reads: CASSMGRGLGNEQFF. DNA for the CDR3: TGTGCCAGTAGTATGGGTAGGGGGCTAGGGAATGAGCAGTTCTTC.

Concerning this clone itself: In the same sample, other DNA sequences code for this CDR3. V and J are TRBV29-1 and TRBJ1-1, with 7 bases identical to TRBD1. Trimming took 6 bases from V and 0 from J; bases not matched to a gene: 1. Germline V lookup: CDR1 SQVTM, CDR2 ANQGSEA. This CDR3 region has 12 residues. The CDR3 loop reads CSVGQLNTEAFF. The CDR3, as DNA: TGCAGCGTGGGACAGTTGAACACTGAAGCTTTCTTT.

In nucleotides, the CDR3 is TGTGCCAGCAGCTTAGACGGGGGGTATTATGGCTACACCTTC. Translating it yields CASSLDGGYYGYTF. The chain employs TRBV11-2 and TRBJ1-2; tentatively, D is TRBD1 (5 bases). With 0 bases removed from V and 5 bases from J, the gap between germline ends came to 10 bases. Germline V gives CDR1 SGHAT, CDR2 FQNNGV. CDR3 length: 14 residues.

The chain links TRBV4-3 to TRBJ2-3; D call uncertain. The V end lost 1 base, the J end lost 1 base, and 15 bases lay between the germline ends. The length of the CDR3 is 17 residues. CDR1 and CDR2 (germline): LGHNA, YSLEER. As DNA, the CDR3 is TGCGCCAGCAGCCAAGCGCCGTTTGGTTCGGGCACAGATACGCAGTATTTT. It encodes CASSQAPFGSGTDTQYF.

V and J are TRBV25-1 and TRBJ2-1; D gene ambiguous. CDR3 length: 13 residues. Trimming shortened V by 4 bases and J by 8 bases, and 12 bases separated the two germline ends. Per germline, CDR1 MGHDK and CDR2 SYGVNS. CDR3 DNA sequence: TGTGCCAGCAGTGCCGAAACTTCGGATGAGCAGTTCTTC. This sequence encodes CASSAETSDEQFF. Variable domain in full (rest from reference TRBV25-1 and TRBJ2-1): EADIYQTPRYLVIGTGKKITLECSQTMGHDKMYWYQQDPGMELHLIHYSYGVNSTEKGDLSSESTVSRIRTEHFPLTLESARPSHTSQYLCASSAETSDEQFFGPGTRLTVL.

The table lists this clone with a few counts. The rearrangement uses TRBV5-1 and TRBJ1-1, with D tentatively TRBD1 (6 bases). From germline, CDR1 is SGHRS and CDR2 YFSETQ. CDR3 size: 16 residues. Trimming removed 3 bases from V and 1 base from J, with 16 bases in between. The CDR3 sequence is CASSWPGGRGNTEAFF. DNA of the CDR3: TGCGCCAGCAGCTGGCCCGGGGGGCGCGGGAACACTGAAGCTTTCTTT.

This clone was seen a handful of times. The chain links TRBV6-1 to TRBJ1-1; tentatively, D is TRBD1 (5 bases). This CDR3 has 14 amino acids. Trimming took 7 bases from V and 5 from J, leaving 17 bases between them. Germline CDR1 and CDR2: MNHNS and SASEGT. CDR3 sequence reads: CASTRGGLQTEAFF. As DNA, the CDR3 is TGTGCCAGCACCCGGGGGGGGTTGCAAACTGAAGCTTTCTTT.